These 27 T cell receptor beta chains share one sample of origin, sequenced in a study of PD-1 blockade in classical Hodgkin lymphoma. Profiled with immunoSEQ multiplex PCR; TCRdb holds only in-frame clones, not every one. The sample contains roughly 21,000 clones, approximately 85% of which appear only once. Time point meaning: cycle 4 day 1 (C4D1), after 6 weeks of nivolumab. Relapses following autologous stem cell transplantation were seen in all patients, with brentuximab vedotin exposure varying. Sequencing used peripheral blood mononuclear cells (PBMCs), obtained before the fourth cycle of nivolumab. All receptors derive from a human donor with classical Hodgkin lymphoma.

This clone has just one count. This chain uses TRBV18 with TRBJ1-5, with a weak D call TRBD1 (6 bases). CDR3 length: 15 residues. V gave up 4 bases and J gave up 5 bases, with 15 bases separating them. CDR1 and CDR2 from the germline V gene are KGHSH and LQKENI. CDR3 protein: CASSRPPGGDQPQHF. The DNA for the CDR3 is TGTGCCAGCTCACGACCCCCCGGGGGCGATCAGCCCCAGCATTTT.

The V and J genes are TRBV7-3 and TRBJ2-7, with TRBD1 matching 7 bases. Germline values: CDR1 SGHTA, CDR2 FQGTGA. J was trimmed by 6 bases and V by 3 bases; bases with no gene match: 5. This CDR3 has 13 residues. CDR3 nucleotide sequence: TGTGCCAGCAGCTTTTGGCCAGGGGGCGAGCAGTACTTC. It yields the protein CASSFWPGGEQYF.

The chain is built from TRBV10-3 and TRBJ1-1; 7 nucleotides match TRBD1. The junction had 5 bases not matched to a gene; V was cut back by 7 bases and J by 0 bases. This CDR3 spans 14 amino acids. Looked up from germline, CDR1 is ENHRY and CDR2 is SYGVKD. The chain's CDR3 is CAITRDSLNTEAFF. As DNA, the CDR3 is TGTGCCATCACTCGGGACAGTCTGAACACTGAAGCTTTCTTT.

The gene calls are TRBV6-1 and TRBJ2-7; the D gene is possibly TRBD1 (5 bases). The V and J ends lost 4 bases and 2 bases respectively, with 12 bases between them. The CDR3 is 14 amino acids. Germline V CDR1 and CDR2: MNHNS, SASEGT. This CDR3 reads CASSGVGHTYEQYF. DNA of the CDR3: TGTGCCAGCAGTGGTGTCGGACACACCTACGAGCAGTACTTC.

This clone was recorded only once. The chain carries TRBV23-1 and TRBJ2-7, with a tentative D call TRBD2 (6 bases). TRBV23-1 is labeled an ORF, and its function is uncertain. V gave up 7 bases and J gave up 2 bases, with 18 bases separating them. CDR3 size: 15 residues. The CDR3 sequence: CASNLPRGITYEQYF. The CDR3, as DNA: TGCGCCAGCAATCTCCCTCGGGGGATAACCTACGAGCAGTACTTC.

The rearrangement links TRBV21-1 to TRBJ2-7; TRBD1, the table's D call, was not compared with the DNA. TRBV21-1 is marked as a pseudogene. This CDR3 is built from 15 residues. The CDR3, as DNA: TGTGCCAGCAGCAATCGGGTGAGGGGGCACTACGAGCAGTACTTC. Translating it yields CASSNRVRGHYEQYF.

The rearrangement joins TRBV11-2 to TRBJ2-1, with D perhaps TRBD2 (5 bases). Trimming shortened V by 2 bases and J by 0 bases, and 17 bases separated the two germline ends. This CDR3 has 18 residues. The germline V gene encodes CDR1 SGHAT and CDR2 FQNNGV. The CDR3 region is CASSLLRVLADSYNEQFF. CDR3 bases: TGTGCCAGCAGCTTATTGCGAGTCCTAGCAGACTCCTACAATGAGCAGTTCTTC.

V usage is TRBV27 and J usage is TRBJ2-7; unclear D gene. The CDR3 runs 13 residues. CDR1 and CDR2 from the germline V gene are MNHEY and SMNVEV (reference sequence). Trimming pared 2 bases from V and 2 bases from J, leaving 7 bases between. The CDR3 nucleotides read TGTGCCAGCAGTTTACAAGGGCCCTACGAGCAGTACTTC. Protein sequence: CASSLQGPYEQYF.

The V gene is TRBV27, the J gene TRBJ2-1; D possibly corresponds to TRBD2 (6 bases). V lost 1 base, J lost 5 bases, and 15 bases lay in between. CDR3 length equals 16 residues. Germline V lookup: CDR1 MNHEY, CDR2 SMNVEV (reference sequence). CDR3 DNA: TGTGCCAGCAGTTTATTTGGTAGCGGAACAAACAATGAGCAGTTCTTC. Translation gives CASSLFGSGTNNEQFF.

The V call is TRBV4-3, the J call TRBJ1-2; D might be TRBD1 (6 bases). The CDR3 length is 14 residues. The V and J ends lost 0 bases and 7 bases respectively, with 12 bases between them. The germline gives CDR1 LGHNA, CDR2 YSLEER. The CDR3 loop reads CASSQDTGMGGYTF. The CDR3 coding sequence is TGCGCCAGCAGCCAAGATACAGGGATGGGTGGCTACACCTTC.

V gene TRBV5-5 combines with J gene TRBJ2-2; D uncertain. Germline CDR1 reads SGHKS; CDR2 reads YYEKEE (reference sequence). Trimming shortened V by 2 bases and J by 4 bases, and 3 bases separated the two germline ends. The CDR3 covers 12 residues. The CDR3 DNA follows: TGTGCCAGCAGCTTATCCACCGGGGAGCTGTTTTTT. Its translation: CASSLSTGELFF.

The chain employs TRBV5-1 and TRBJ2-2; D uncertain. Germline CDR1 and CDR2: SGHRS and YFSETQ. V was cut by 4 bases and J by 0 bases, with 7 bases left in between. CDR3 size: 14 residues. CDR3 region: CASSQQTNTGELFF. CDR3 nucleotide sequence: TGCGCCAGCAGCCAGCAGACGAACACCGGGGAGCTGTTTTTT.

The chain combines TRBV4-3 with TRBJ1-4; D uncertain. The CDR3 extends over 15 amino acids. V lost 4 bases to trimming and J lost 7 bases, with 16 bases between them. The germline V gene encodes CDR1 LGHNA and CDR2 YSLEER. The CDR3 sequence is CASSLNWRAGEKLFF. The CDR3 nucleotides are TGCGCCAGCAGCCTCAACTGGAGGGCGGGTGAAAAACTGTTTTTT.

This chain links TRBV7-8 with TRBJ2-5, with TRBD1 matching over 7 bases. This CDR3 contains 15 residues. J was trimmed by 2 bases and V by 3 bases; bases with no gene match: 6. The V gene's germline CDR1 is SGHVS and CDR2 FQNEAQ. The CDR3 coding sequence is TGTGCCAGCAGCTTCAATACGGGACAGCAAGAGACCCAGTACTTC. Its protein is CASSFNTGQQETQYF.

The gene calls are TRBV19 and TRBJ2-7, with 8 bases aligning to TRBD2. Trimming took 5 bases from V and 2 from J; bases not matched to a gene: 5. The CDR3 contains 14 residues. From germline, CDR1 is LNHDA and CDR2 SQIVND (reference sequence). The CDR3 DNA reads as TGTGCCAGTAGTCCTTGGCGGGAGGCCTACGAGCAGTACTTC. It yields the protein CASSPWREAYEQYF.

This chain uses TRBV28 with TRBJ2-7; a weak D match, TRBD1 (5 bases). CDR1 is MDHEN and CDR2 is SYDVKM in the germline V gene. The V end was cut by 4 bases, the J end by 6 bases, with 13 bases between. The CDR3 contains 13 residues. The CDR3, as DNA: TGTGCCAGCAGTTCTGGCGCAGGGATCGAGCAGTACTTC. It encodes CASSSGAGIEQYF.

V is TRBV4-2 and J is TRBJ2-3, with TRBD2 matching 12 bases. The CDR3 sequence is 18 residues long. CDR1 LGHNA and CDR2 YNFKEQ come from the germline V gene. Unmatched junction bases numbered 10, after V lost 0 bases and J lost 6 bases. CDR3 DNA: TGTGCCAGCAGCCAAGATTTGACTAGCGGGGGTCGTCAGGATACGCAGTATTTT. Residues: CASSQDLTSGGRQDTQYF.

V usage is TRBV29-1 and J usage is TRBJ1-1, with D tentatively TRBD1 (6 bases). CDR1 SQVTM and CDR2 ANQGSEA come from the germline V gene. The CDR3 extends over 13 amino acids. The CDR3 region is CSVPGAGDTEAFF. For the CDR3, the DNA is TGCAGTGTTCCGGGGGCGGGGGATACTGAAGCTTTCTTT.

V is TRBV18 and J is TRBJ2-6; the D gene is possibly TRBD1 (5 bases). The CDR3 consists of 15 residues. Germline V gene sequence: CDR1 KGHSH, CDR2 LQKENI. V lost 3 bases and J 4 bases, leaving 10 bases between the germline ends. The CDR3 spells CASSPQGAGANVLTF. The CDR3 DNA sequence: TGTGCCAGCTCACCGCAGGGCGCCGGGGCCAACGTCCTGACTTTC.

This clone was recorded once. The chain links TRBV5-4 to TRBJ2-1; D is undetermined. With 2 bases removed from V and 5 bases from J, the gap between germline ends came to 11 bases. Germline CDR1 reads SGHNT; CDR2 reads YYREEE (reference sequence). The CDR3 totals 14 residues. CDR3 residues: CASSLTGSDNEQFF. In DNA, the CDR3 is TGTGCCAGCAGCTTAACCGGGTCAGACAATGAGCAGTTCTTC.

The chain carries TRBV6-9 and TRBJ2-7; D gene uncertain. Germline lookup yields CDR1 MNHGY and CDR2 SVAAGI. V was pared by 3 bases and J by 0 bases, with 9 bases between. This CDR3 contains 14 residues. As DNA, the CDR3 is TGTGCCAGCAGTTACTCCGGCTTCTCCTACGAGCAGTACTTC. Translating it yields CASSYSGFSYEQYF.

V usage is TRBV5-8 and J usage is TRBJ2-7, with 7 bases matching TRBD1. The CDR3 length is 15 residues. V shed 2 bases and J 3 bases; nucleotides not matched to a gene: 8. Germline loops: CDR1 SGHTS, CDR2 YDEGEE. For the CDR3, the DNA is TGTGCCAGCAGCTTCGGCGACAGGGACCACTACGAGCAGTACTTC. Translated: CASSFGDRDHYEQYF.

In DNA form, the CDR3 reads TGTGCCAGCTCACGGACAGGGACAGTGACCGGGGAGCTGTTTTTT. Translation: CASSRTGTVTGELFF. The J gene is TRBJ2-2, the V gene TRBV7-9; 8 bases match TRBD1. Germline V gives CDR1 SEHNR, CDR2 FQNEAQ (reference sequence). The length of the CDR3 is 15 residues. Losses at the gene ends were 8 bases for V and 5 bases for J; bases not matched to a gene: 10.

The genes are TRBV6-6 and TRBJ1-6; D may be TRBD1 (5 bases). The CDR3 runs to 14 residues. The germline V and J ends were trimmed by 6 bases and 7 bases, with 13 bases remaining between them. The V gene's germline CDR1 is MNHNY and CDR2 SVGAGI (reference sequence). CDR3 DNA sequence: TGTGCCAGCAGACACTGGGACCAAAATTCACCCCTCCACTTT. This translates into CASRHWDQNSPLHF.

V gene TRBV5-8 combines with J gene TRBJ1-1; D remains ambiguous. The length of the CDR3 is 13 residues. CDR1 is SGHTS and CDR2 is YDEGEE in the germline V gene. V lost 1 base to trimming and J lost 1 base, with 5 bases between them. The CDR3: CASSLRRNTEAFF. In DNA form, the CDR3 reads TGTGCCAGCAGCTTGCGGCGGAACACTGAAGCTTTCTTT.

The CDR3 region is CASSPTGASNYGYTF. The CDR3 DNA reads TGCGCCAGCAGCCCGACAGGGGCCTCCAACTATGGCTACACCTTC. The chain joins TRBV5-1 to TRBJ1-2, with 8 bases fitting TRBD1. V shed 4 bases, J shed 2 bases, and the junction held 7 bases outside the gene matches. CDR3 size: 15 residues. Germline V gene sequence: CDR1 SGHRS, CDR2 YFSETQ.

This sequence joins TRBV28 and TRBJ2-7; TRBD1 is a possible D gene (7 bases). Deletions cut 5 bases from V and 0 bases from J, with 11 bases between. The CDR3 is 14 residues long. Germline V gives CDR1 MDHEN, CDR2 SYDVKM. CDR3 nucleotide sequence: TGTGCCAGCAGTCTCAGGGGGGCCTCCTACGAGCAGTACTTC. Translation gives CASSLRGASYEQYF. The variable domain in full, completed from reference TRBV28 and TRBJ2-7, reads DVKVTQSSRYLVKRTGEKVFLECVQDMDHENMFWYRQDPGLGLRLIYFSYDVKMKEKGDIPEGYSVSREKKERFSLILESASTNQTSMYLCASSLRGASYEQYFGPGTRLTVT.